This is a list of T cell receptor beta chains from one sample in a study of cytomegalovirus exposure and HLA in healthy donors. Generated by immunoSEQ multiplex PCR, the TCRdb table keeps only in-frame clones and is missing some. The table has around 160,000 clones, around three quarters seen once. Input material: PBMCs. Receptors were obtained from a man aged 35-49 years in good health and CMV-seropositive. The CDR3 runs from the conserved cysteine through the conserved F or W. Fields, in order: clone size, V gene, J gene, D gene, CDR3 DNA, CDR3 protein. The D gene is left open where the match is weak. Clone size appears in some rows only: once, few, many, or a class for an expanded clone.

>once|TRBV4-3|TRBJ2-4|.
TGCGCCAGCAGCCAAGATTCCGACAGTGCACCCCTCTTC
CASSQDSDSAPLF
>few|TRBV5-4|TRBJ1-6|.
TGTGCCAGCAGCTTGGGGTCGACAGACAATTCACCCCTCCACTTT
CASSLGSTDNSPLHF
>.|TRBV29-1|TRBJ2-7|TRBD2
TGCAGCGTTGAGGGGGAGGGCGGTCACGAGCAGTACTTC
CSVEGEGGHEQYF
>.|TRBV29-1|TRBJ2-7|.
TGCAGCGTTGCCCCAGGGGGGCCCTACGAGCAGTACTTC
CSVAPGGPYEQYF
>.|TRBV19|TRBJ1-1|.
TGTGCCAGTAGTATATTGGGACACCGGAACACTGAAGCTTTCTTT
CASSILGHRNTEAFF
>.|TRBV18|TRBJ2-7|TRBD2
TGTGCCAGCTCCCTTGGCGGGAGCTACGAGCAGTACTTC
CASSLGGSYEQYF
>.|TRBV2|TRBJ1-1|TRBD1
TGTGCCACCTCGGGACAGGCAAGCACTGAAGCTTTCTTT
CATSGQASTEAFF
>few|TRBV19|TRBJ1-2|TRBD1
TGTGCCAGTAGCCCTCGGACAGGGGCCGTCTATGGCTACACCTTC
CASSPRTGAVYGYTF
>.|TRBV18|TRBJ1-1|.
TGTGCCAGCTCACTATCGTCCCCAGTCGAGAACACTGAAGCTTTCTTT
CASSLSSPVENTEAFF
>.|TRBV7-2|TRBJ2-1|TRBD2
TGTGCCAGCAGCTTACGATCTAGCGGAAGCTCCTACAATGAGCAGTTCTTC
CASSLRSSGSSYNEQFF
>.|TRBV5-4|TRBJ2-7|TRBD2
TGTGCCAGCAGCTCCGGGAGGCCGGACGCTTACGAGCAGTACTTC
CASSSGRPDAYEQYF
>.|TRBV28|TRBJ2-7|TRBD1
TGTGCCAGCAGTGACAGGGGGGATTCCTACGAGCAGTACTTC
CASSDRGDSYEQYF
>.|TRBV19|TRBJ2-1|TRBD2
TGTGCCAGTAGTATGAGTGGCGGGAGTCCCTACAATGAGCAGTTCTTC
CASSMSGGSPYNEQFF
>.|TRBV4-2|TRBJ2-7|.
TGTGCCAGCAGCTCAGAGCTTAGCGGTGCCTACGAGCAGTACTTC
CASSSELSGAYEQYF
>.|TRBV5-6|TRBJ1-5|TRBD1
TGTGCCAGCAGCTACCGGGACAGGGGCAATCAGCCCCAGCATTTT
CASSYRDRGNQPQHF
>.|TRBV9|TRBJ2-1|.
TGTGCCAGCTCGTGGGGAGACGGGAGAGGAGGTAGCGATGAGCAGTTCTTC
CASSWGDGRGGSDEQFF
>.|TRBV6-1|TRBJ2-7|TRBD2
TGTGCCAGCAGTGCATCCCCCGGACTAGCGGGAGACGTAAACGAGCAGTACTTC
CASSASPGLAGDVNEQYF
>.|TRBV5-6|TRBJ2-7|TRBD2
TGTGCCAGCAGCTTGATGGCGGCCGGGCTAGCGGGCCACGAGCAGTACTTC
CASSLMAAGLAGHEQYF
>.|TRBV20-1|TRBJ1-2|.
TGCAGTGCTAGCGTTGAGGGCTACACCTTC
CSASVEGYTF
>.|TRBV19|TRBJ2-2|TRBD2
TGTGCCAGTAGTTCCCTTAGCGGGAGGGGAACCGGGGAGCTGTTTTTT
CASSSLSGRGTGELFF
>.|TRBV5-1|TRBJ2-1|TRBD2
TGCGCCAGCAGCCCGGAACCAGCGGGAGGCCCCGGGGAGCAGTTCTTC
CASSPEPAGGPGEQFF
>.|TRBV5-1|TRBJ2-2|.
TGCGCCAGCAGCTTGGAAGGTCGGGACACCGCGAACACCGGGGAGCTGTTTTTT
CASSLEGRDTANTGELFF
>.|TRBV2|TRBJ1-5|.
TGTGCCAGCAGAGAGGGGGGGCATCAGCCCCAGCATTTT
CASREGGHQPQHF
>.|TRBV2|TRBJ2-2|TRBD1
TGTGCCAGCAGTACGGGACAGAGAGACACCGGGGAGCTGTTTTTT
CASSTGQRDTGELFF
>.|TRBV10-3|TRBJ1-2|TRBD1
TGTGCCTCTATACGGGACAGGGGCCTCTATGGCTACACCTTC
CASIRDRGLYGYTF
>.|TRBV13|TRBJ1-1|.
TGTGCCAGCAGCTTCGGACAAACCAACACTGAAGCTTTCTTT
CASSFGQTNTEAFF
>.|TRBV18|TRBJ1-2|.
TGTGCCAGCTCACCAGCAGGGCCCAATGGCTACACCTTC
CASSPAGPNGYTF
>.|TRBV2|TRBJ1-6|.
TGTGCCAGCAGTGAAGAGAGCTCCTATAATTCACCCCTCCACTTT
CASSEESSYNSPLHF
>.|TRBV2|TRBJ2-4|.
TGTGCCAGCAGTGAAACACGGAAGACAGGAAACATTCAGTACTTC
CASSETRKTGNIQYF
>.|TRBV6-1|TRBJ1-3|.
TGTGCCAGCAGTACGGTAGCACTCTATGGAAACACCATATATTTT
CASSTVALYGNTIYF
>.|TRBV15|TRBJ1-5|.
TGTGCCACCAGCAGAGATCGGGTTATGGCCCAGCATTTT
CATSRDRVMAQHF
>.|TRBV11-2|TRBJ2-7|.
TGTGCCAGCCGTCCCTACCGGGTCGGGATAGGGAAGTACGAGCAGTACTTC
CASRPYRVGIGKYEQYF
>.|TRBV28|TRBJ2-7|.
TGTGCCAGCAGTTTATCAGGGTACGAGCAGTACTTC
CASSLSGYEQYF
>.|TRBV5-1|TRBJ2-5|TRBD1
TGCGCCAGCAGCTCAACCGGGACAGGGGAGGAGACCCAGTACTTC
CASSSTGTGEETQYF
>once|TRBV11-3|TRBJ2-2|.
TGTGCCAGCAGCCCCGGTTCTACGTACCGCACCGGGGAGCTGTTTTTT
CASSPGSTYRTGELFF
>.|TRBV4-1|TRBJ1-2|.
TGCGCCAGCAGCCAAGATTGGCCGCAGGGGCAGATTTCGGCTGGCTACACCTTC
CASSQDWPQGQISAGYTF
>.|TRBV5-1|TRBJ1-4|.
TGCGCCAGCAGCTCAGAGGGTTTCGGTGAAAAACTGTTTTTT
CASSSEGFGEKLFF
>.|TRBV5-4|TRBJ1-5|.
TGTGCCAGCAGCTTGGGGGGGGGAAGCAATCAGCCCCAGCATTTT
CASSLGGGSNQPQHF
>.|TRBV5-1|TRBJ2-1|.
TGCGCCAGCACCACCTTACAGGCCGCCGCGTTGGGGAATGAGCAGTTCTTC
CASTTLQAAALGNEQFF
>.|TRBV5-4|TRBJ2-7|.
TGTGCCAGCAGCTTGGCGGGGTCGGACGAGCAGTACTTC
CASSLAGSDEQYF
>.|TRBV19|TRBJ1-4|TRBD1
TGTGTCAGTACCGGACAGGGAAATGAAAAACTGTTTTTT
CVSTGQGNEKLFF
>.|TRBV28|TRBJ2-7|.
TGTGCCAGCAGCAGAGACAGGTCTAACTCCTACGAGCAGTACTTC
CASSRDRSNSYEQYF
>few|TRBV4-3|TRBJ2-5|.
TGCGCCAGCAGCCAAGGCCCCCGCCGTGGGGGCATCCAAGAGACCCAGTACTTC
CASSQGPRRGGIQETQYF
>.|TRBV7-8|TRBJ2-1|TRBD2
TGTGCCAGCAGCTGGGGAGGGAGGGACAATGAGCAGTTCTTC
CASSWGGRDNEQFF
>.|TRBV6-5|TRBJ2-7|TRBD1
TGTGCCAGCTGGGCAGGGGGCTCCTACGAGCAGTACTTC
CASWAGGSYEQYF
>.|TRBV6-1|TRBJ2-5|TRBD2
TGTGCCAGCAGTGAAAGACTAGCGGGAGGGGTAGAGACCCAGTACTTC
CASSERLAGGVETQYF
>.|TRBV5-1|TRBJ1-5|.
TGTGCCAGCAGCTTGGGCTGGGAGGCCCATCAGCCCCAGCATTTT
CASSLGWEAHQPQHF
>.|TRBV25-1|TRBJ2-5|.
TGTGCCAGCAGGACTCAAGGGGGAAGTACCCAGTACTTC
CASRTQGGSTQYF
>.|TRBV4-2|TRBJ1-1|TRBD1
TGTGCCAGCAGCCTTGTCGGGACAGGTGCTTTCTTT
CASSLVGTGAFF
>.|TRBV4-3|TRBJ2-3|TRBD1
TGCGCCAGCGCCCGGGACAGTCAAACAGATACGCAGTATTTT
CASARDSQTDTQYF
>.|TRBV19|TRBJ1-2|.
TGTGCCAGTGGTATAAATGAGGCGGCTCGCTACACCTTC
CASGINEAARYTF
>once|TRBV19|TRBJ1-1|.
TGTGCCAGTAGGATAGGTGGAGGAGCTTTCTTT
CASRIGGGAFF
>few|TRBV7-2|TRBJ1-3|.
TGTGCCAGCAGCTCCGGGTCGGGCTCTGGAAACACCATATATTTT
CASSSGSGSGNTIYF
>.|TRBV6-5|TRBJ2-1|TRBD1
TGTGCCAGCAGTTTCGGGCAGGGGGCACTCAATGAGCAGTTCTTC
CASSFGQGALNEQFF
>.|TRBV5-4|TRBJ2-7|.
TGTGCCACTTCCGGGGGGCTAGCAGGCGAGCAGTACTTC
CATSGGLAGEQYF
>.|TRBV7-9|TRBJ1-2|.
TGTGCCAGCAGCTTAGGCGACTGGGCCAGCGGAGGCTACACCTTC
CASSLGDWASGGYTF
>.|TRBV9|TRBJ2-3|.
TGTGCCAGCAGCGTAGAGGTGCGGTTCACAGATACGCAGTATTTT
CASSVEVRFTDTQYF